The present entry profiles one T cell receptor (beta chain) with its context. As for treatment: oral pan-JAK inhibitor, 5-10 mg twice daily. The germline CDR1 and CDR2 sequences are MNHNS and SASEGT. This CDR3 comprises 15 residues. With V trimmed by 1 base and J by 4 bases, 4 bases remained unmatched. The sample is drawn from a study of CD8+ T cells in alopecia areata. The sequencing template was cDNA reverse transcribed from extracted RNA. Profiling relied on immunoSEQ multiplex PCR, and the TCRdb table lists in-frame clones only, not all of them. The sample has about 110,000 clones, around 50% seen once.

This specimen was CD8+ T cells sorted from blood, taken at week 24, from a patient treated with tofacitinib. The J gene is TRBJ1-1, the V gene TRBV6-1, with 9 bases identical to TRBD1. This TCR came from a human donor with alopecia areata. CDR3 residues: CASSEEVTGGTEAFF. In nucleotides, the CDR3 is TGTGCCAGCAGTGAAGAGGTGACAGGGGGCACTGAAGCTTTCTTT.